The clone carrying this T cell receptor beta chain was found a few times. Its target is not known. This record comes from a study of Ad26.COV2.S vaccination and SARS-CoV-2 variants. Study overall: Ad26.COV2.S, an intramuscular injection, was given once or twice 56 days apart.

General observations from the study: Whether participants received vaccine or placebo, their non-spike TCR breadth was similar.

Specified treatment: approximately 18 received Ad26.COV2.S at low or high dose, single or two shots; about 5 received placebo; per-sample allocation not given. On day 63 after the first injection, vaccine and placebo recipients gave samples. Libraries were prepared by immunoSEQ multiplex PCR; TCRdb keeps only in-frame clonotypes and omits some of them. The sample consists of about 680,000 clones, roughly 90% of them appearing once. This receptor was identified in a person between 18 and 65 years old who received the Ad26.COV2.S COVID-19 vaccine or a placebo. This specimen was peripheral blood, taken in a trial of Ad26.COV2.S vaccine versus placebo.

The CDR3 sequence is CASSFFGPEQYF. CDR3 DNA sequence: TGTGCCAGCAGCTTTTTCGGTCCCGAGCAGTACTTC. The chain has TRBV11-2 and TRBJ2-7; D not resolved. The V end lost 3 bases, the J end lost 6 bases, and 9 bases lay between the germline ends. Germline V lookup: CDR1 SGHAT, CDR2 FQNNGV. The length of the CDR3 is 12 residues.